This T cell receptor beta chain was captured in a study of T cells expressing NK-cell markers. For the study at large: It was sorted CD3+CD56-NKG2C+, CD3+CD56+NKG2C- and CD3+CD56+NKG2C+ T cells that provided the TCR beta repertoires.

From the 5' RACE reads, TCRdb lists one entry per CDR3 protein and no DNA. The sample table includes around 550,000 distinct CDR3 sequences. The germline CDR1 and CDR2 sequences are SGHDN and FVKESK. The CDR3 extends over 16 amino acids. Points on this clonotype: Its antigen is as yet unknown.

Notes on the study in general: It remained uncertain whether the expanded NKG2C+ T cell clones were specific for HCMV antigens. One observes that, in several donors, these clonotypes were also the leading ones within the CD3+CD56-NKG2C+ fraction.

This receptor was identified in a man aged 18 to 29 in good health. The chain is built from TRBV14 and TRBJ2-1; the TCRdb call, TRBD2, lacks DNA for checking. The sequencing sample was made of blood T cells: a sorted CD56 or NKG2C T cell subset, CD4+ or CD8+ T cells, or bulk PBMC T cells (not recorded which). CDR3 protein: CASSQGLAGLYNEQFF.